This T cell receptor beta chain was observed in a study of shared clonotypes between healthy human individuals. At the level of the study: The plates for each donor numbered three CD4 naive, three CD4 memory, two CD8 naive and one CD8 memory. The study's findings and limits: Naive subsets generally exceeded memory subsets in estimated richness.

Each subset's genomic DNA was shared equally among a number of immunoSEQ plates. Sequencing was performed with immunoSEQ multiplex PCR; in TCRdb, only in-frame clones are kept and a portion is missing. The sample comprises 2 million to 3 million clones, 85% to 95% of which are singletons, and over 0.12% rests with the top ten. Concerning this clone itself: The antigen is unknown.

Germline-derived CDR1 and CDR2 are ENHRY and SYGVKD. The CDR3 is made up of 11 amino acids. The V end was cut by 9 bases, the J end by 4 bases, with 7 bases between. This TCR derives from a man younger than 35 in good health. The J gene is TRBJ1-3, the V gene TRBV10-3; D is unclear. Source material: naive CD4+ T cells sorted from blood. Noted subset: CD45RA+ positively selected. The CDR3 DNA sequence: TGTGCCATGCGGTGGGGAAACACCATATATTTT. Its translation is CAMRWGNTIYF.